This T cell receptor (beta chain) was sequenced in a study of T cells in Graves' hyperthyroidism and ophthalmopathy (dated by TCRdb to about 2019). For context, the study as a whole: Peripheral blood samples were taken at initial diagnosis, before any treatment was given. A discovery cohort of approximately 100 patients, about 40 with Graves' ophthalmopathy and approximately 60 with stable Graves' hyperthyroidism, was used to find distinguishing TCR V-J signatures. Prospective prediction of ophthalmopathy was tested in an independent validation cohort of under 20 hyperthyroidism patients and some 17 patients who later progressed to ophthalmopathy. The 100 or so discovery patients were divided at random into training and test sets in a 7:3 ratio. In addition, the study compared T-cell repertoires in thyroid tissue and in blood from roughly 6 Graves' hyperthyroidism patients. Once sampling was done, hyperthyroidism patients were given methimazole at a starting dose of 30 mg daily, whereas ophthalmopathy patients were given high-dose intravenous methylprednisolone. According to the paper, TCR Vbeta CDR3 sequencing was carried out on more than 120 peripheral blood samples, which came from approximately 41 ophthalmopathy, 80 or so hyperthyroidism and roughly 17 progressor patients.

As concerns this clonotype: The specificity of this receptor is unknown. Base quality data are lacking; no much larger clone is found one base away.

Ophthalmopathy patients had moderately to severely active disease, with a Clinical Activity Score of 3 or more, a NOSPECS grade of 4 or more, and a disease duration of less than 3 months. Exclusion was applied to patients with uncontrolled infections, other autoimmune diseases, pregnancy or lactation. Clinical symptoms, serum thyroxine and TRAb, thyroid ultrasound, and orbital computed tomography formed the basis for the diagnoses. PBMCs were separated from roughly 9.3 ml of fresh peripheral blood using Ficoll-Paque density gradient centrifugation. Trizol reagent was used to extract total RNA, and RNA quality was then checked on an Agilent 2100 Bioanalyzer. Amplification of TCR beta CDR3 regions was carried out from RNA transcripts. The TCR CDR3 was subjected to a first round of RT-PCR using the HTBI primer set and the Qiagen OneStep RT-PCR kit. Libraries were constructed in a second round of multiplex PCR, after which size selection and purification were carried out. Paired-end sequencing of the libraries was performed with 100 bp reads on an Illumina HiSeq2000. Turning to the authors' computational methods: Raw data were processed with SOAPnuke, discarding reads with adapters, uncalled bases, mean Phred below 15, or no exact constant-primer or identifier match. COPE v1.2.5 was used to merge high-quality paired reads, and clonotypes were defined as unique nucleotide sequences. Clonotypes were aligned to IMGT TRBV, TRBD and TRBJ reference segments using MiTCR v1.1. The analysis included only V-J combinations with a frequency above 0.0001, which together covered around 99% of the repertoires. A TCS score was defined as the ratio of F50 (clonal expansion) to E x V (chaos), with BLOSUM62-based TCRdist applied between CDR3 peptides within each V-J. Welch's t-statistics and random forest reduced 450 to 600 V-J features to some 14, which were used in a naive Bayes classifier (R e1071). TCRdb reran the public reads through fastp at Q25 and MiXCR, keeping productive beta chains. Each CDR3 protein appears once, grouped with its most common genes and DNA. The V and J calls here are based on TCRdb, not the publication. A total of around 340,000 distinct CDR3 sequences appear in this sample, around a sixth of them only once. The ten largest clones represent about 14% of the sample.

CDR1 and CDR2, per the germline V gene, are MDHEN and SYDVKM. From the cysteine up to the phenylalanine, the CDR3 has a length of 13 residues. Only the CDR3 DNA stays, 39 bases, in frame from base 1. Results and caveats for the whole study, not just this receptor: In validation, the model predicted progression to ophthalmopathy a median of 6.5 months before onset, with roughly 70% sensitivity and about 72% specificity. No statistical method was used to fix the sample size in advance, and group allocation was not hidden from the investigators. Most expanded thyroid clonotypes (frequency above 0.001) were also detected in blood, suggesting blood repertoires may reflect thyroid immune responses. A model built on a 13 V-J signature distinguished ophthalmopathy from stable hyperthyroidism, reaching over 85% sensitivity and 81.08% specificity in cross-validation and 80%/75% in testing.

This receptor chain uses TRBV28 and TRBJ2-7; the D gene assignment is ambiguous. The DNA end is more similar to TRBJ2-1, so the J call may be wrong. The clonotype was recovered from a middle-aged woman with Graves' ophthalmopathy. Sequencing input: blood. The DNA sequence is given as TGTGCCAGCAGCACAACCCGATGGGTCGAGCAGTTCTTC. It is translated as CASSTTRWVEQFF.